This is a list of T cell receptor beta chains from one sample in a study of control samples from healthy donors and cancer patients. The data were produced by immunoSEQ multiplex PCR, yet TCRdb's version contains in-frame clones alone and is incomplete. The data hold about 120,000 clones, with approximately 88% observed a single time. The sequenced sample consisted of blood. These receptors were taken from a middle-aged man in good health. CDR3s include the opening cysteine and the closing phenylalanine or tryptophan. A D gene is named only where the DNA matches it firmly. The size of a clone is reported for some rows only, either as once, few or many, or as a class for expanded clones.

CDR3nt: TGCGCCAGCAGCCAAGTGGCGGGGGGCCCCTCCTACGAGCAGTACTTC
CDR3aa: CASSQVAGGPSYEQYF
d_gene: TRBD2
v_gene: TRBV4-1
j_gene: TRBJ2-7
abundance: -

CDR3nt: TGTGCCAGCAGAGGGGACAGGGAAGGCACTGAAGCTTTCTTT
CDR3aa: CASRGDREGTEAFF
d_gene: TRBD1
v_gene: TRBV2
j_gene: TRBJ1-1
abundance: -

CDR3nt: TGTGCCAGTAGTATAGGAGGTGGCGCTACTGAAGCTTTCTTT
CDR3aa: CASSIGGGATEAFF
d_gene: -
v_gene: TRBV19
j_gene: TRBJ1-1
abundance: -

CDR3nt: TGTGCCAGTAGTATATACCAAGGGGAGACCCAGTACTTC
CDR3aa: CASSIYQGETQYF
d_gene: -
v_gene: TRBV19
j_gene: TRBJ2-5
abundance: -

CDR3nt: TGTGCCAGCAGTTTCCGGGGGTATGGCTACACCTTC
CDR3aa: CASSFRGYGYTF
d_gene: -
v_gene: TRBV12-3/TRBV12-4
j_gene: TRBJ1-2
abundance: -

CDR3nt: TGTGCCAGCAGCGGACAGATCTATGGCTACACCTTC
CDR3aa: CASSGQIYGYTF
d_gene: -
v_gene: TRBV11-2
j_gene: TRBJ1-2
abundance: -

CDR3nt: TGTGCCTGGATTGTGAAATCGGGGGGCTATGGCTACACCTTC
CDR3aa: CAWIVKSGGYGYTF
d_gene: -
v_gene: TRBV30
j_gene: TRBJ1-2
abundance: few

CDR3nt: TGTGCCACCCAGAGGGACAGCTTGAGCTCCTACGAGCAGTACTTC
CDR3aa: CATQRDSLSSYEQYF
d_gene: TRBD1
v_gene: TRBV6-5
j_gene: TRBJ2-7
abundance: -

CDR3nt: TGTGCCAGTAGTGTCTGGACAGGGTGGGATCAGCCCCAGCATTTT
CDR3aa: CASSVWTGWDQPQHF
d_gene: TRBD1
v_gene: TRBV19
j_gene: TRBJ1-5
abundance: -

CDR3nt: TGTGCCTGGAGTGTAGAGGGAGGGACAGGGGTTCTCTATGGCTACACCTTC
CDR3aa: CAWSVEGGTGVLYGYTF
d_gene: TRBD1
v_gene: TRBV30
j_gene: TRBJ1-2
abundance: -

CDR3nt: TGTGCCAGTAGTATGGGGAAGAGGCTACTTAACTATGGCTACACCTTC
CDR3aa: CASSMGKRLLNYGYTF
d_gene: -
v_gene: TRBV19
j_gene: TRBJ1-2
abundance: -

CDR3nt: TGTGCCAGCAGTTCCCAGGGTATCGGGAACTATGGCTACACCTTC
CDR3aa: CASSSQGIGNYGYTF
d_gene: -
v_gene: TRBV27
j_gene: TRBJ1-2
abundance: -

CDR3nt: TGTGCCAGCGTAGGGCCAGGAGGTTCGGGGACCCAGTACTTC
CDR3aa: CASVGPGGSGTQYF
d_gene: -
v_gene: TRBV6-5
j_gene: TRBJ2-5
abundance: -

CDR3nt: TGTGCCAGCTCCCTCTTCTCCTACAATGAGCAGTTCTTC
CDR3aa: CASSLFSYNEQFF
d_gene: -
v_gene: TRBV6-5
j_gene: TRBJ2-1
abundance: -

CDR3nt: TGTGCCAGCAGCTTAGGGGGCGGGGTTACGGATGAGCAGTTCTTC
CDR3aa: CASSLGGGVTDEQFF
d_gene: -
v_gene: TRBV7-9
j_gene: TRBJ2-1
abundance: -

CDR3nt: TGTGCCAGCGGATACAGGGGGCACGGCGAGCAGTACTTC
CDR3aa: CASGYRGHGEQYF
d_gene: TRBD1
v_gene: TRBV14
j_gene: TRBJ2-7
abundance: -

CDR3nt: TGTGCCATCAGTCCTCGACAGGACTGGGGCCCTGAAGCTTTCTTT
CDR3aa: CAISPRQDWGPEAFF
d_gene: -
v_gene: TRBV10-3
j_gene: TRBJ1-1
abundance: -

CDR3nt: TGCGCCAGCAGCCAAGGCACAGCCTATGGCTACACCTTC
CDR3aa: CASSQGTAYGYTF
d_gene: -
v_gene: TRBV4-3
j_gene: TRBJ1-2
abundance: -

CDR3nt: TGTGCCAGCAGCTTAGAGGGACACAGGGTGGCCAAAAACATTCAGTACTTC
CDR3aa: CASSLEGHRVAKNIQYF
d_gene: -
v_gene: TRBV11-2
j_gene: TRBJ2-4
abundance: -

CDR3nt: TGCGCCAGCAGCGGAGGCCGCACAGGCTCCGGGGCCAACGTCCTGACTTTC
CDR3aa: CASSGGRTGSGANVLTF
d_gene: -
v_gene: TRBV10-2
j_gene: TRBJ2-6
abundance: -

CDR3nt: TGTGCCAGCAGCCTGGGACAGTTAAACACTGAAGCTTTCTTT
CDR3aa: CASSLGQLNTEAFF
d_gene: TRBD1
v_gene: TRBV6-5
j_gene: TRBJ1-1
abundance: -

CDR3nt: TGTGCCAGCAGCCCCTTAGCGGGGGGACGCGAGACCCAGTACTTC
CDR3aa: CASSPLAGGRETQYF
d_gene: TRBD2
v_gene: TRBV7-6
j_gene: TRBJ2-5
abundance: -

CDR3nt: TGTGCCAGCAGAATCAGGGGGAACACTGAAGCTTTCTTT
CDR3aa: CASRIRGNTEAFF
d_gene: -
v_gene: TRBV6-5
j_gene: TRBJ1-1
abundance: -

CDR3nt: TGTGCCAGCAGCTTCGGGACAGGGCAATCCAATCAGCCCCAGCATTTT
CDR3aa: CASSFGTGQSNQPQHF
d_gene: TRBD1
v_gene: TRBV7-8
j_gene: TRBJ1-5
abundance: -

CDR3nt: TGTGCCAGCAGTGTTCACAGGGGGGAGGGCTACACCTTC
CDR3aa: CASSVHRGEGYTF
d_gene: TRBD1
v_gene: TRBV25-1
j_gene: TRBJ1-2
abundance: -

CDR3nt: TGTGCCAGTAGTATGGGGACAGGGGGCTTTCAGCCCCAGCATTTT
CDR3aa: CASSMGTGGFQPQHF
d_gene: TRBD1
v_gene: TRBV19
j_gene: TRBJ1-5
abundance: once

CDR3nt: TGTGCCAGCGGGGAGACTAGCGGGGGGTTAGATACGCAGTATTTT
CDR3aa: CASGETSGGLDTQYF
d_gene: TRBD2
v_gene: TRBV7-8
j_gene: TRBJ2-3
abundance: -

CDR3nt: TGTGCCAGCAGCGTAGCTACGGGACTAGCGGGGGGGTCTTGGGGCACAGATACGCAGTATTTT
CDR3aa: CASSVATGLAGGSWGTDTQYF
d_gene: TRBD2
v_gene: TRBV9
j_gene: TRBJ2-3
abundance: -

CDR3nt: TGTGCCAGCAGTGATTATTACGGGGACACAGGCCAAGAGACCCAGTACTTC
CDR3aa: CASSDYYGDTGQETQYF
d_gene: -
v_gene: TRBV25-1
j_gene: TRBJ2-5
abundance: -

CDR3nt: TGTGCCAGCAGCTTGGACCCCCGCTCTGGAAACACCATATATTTT
CDR3aa: CASSLDPRSGNTIYF
d_gene: -
v_gene: TRBV5-4
j_gene: TRBJ1-3
abundance: -

CDR3nt: TGTGCCAGTAGTATTTGGGGAACTAATGAAAAACTGTTTTTT
CDR3aa: CASSIWGTNEKLFF
d_gene: -
v_gene: TRBV19
j_gene: TRBJ1-4
abundance: few

CDR3nt: TGTGCCAGCAGCGTAGGGTGGGCGGGTCTCGACAATTCACCCCTCCACTTT
CDR3aa: CASSVGWAGLDNSPLHF
d_gene: -
v_gene: TRBV9
j_gene: TRBJ1-6
abundance: -

CDR3nt: TGTGCCAGCAGACAGGGGGCCCGGGGCTACACCTTC
CDR3aa: CASRQGARGYTF
d_gene: TRBD1
v_gene: TRBV2
j_gene: TRBJ1-2
abundance: -

CDR3nt: TGTGCCAGCAGCAGAGCCATGAACACTGAAGCTTTCTTT
CDR3aa: CASSRAMNTEAFF
d_gene: -
v_gene: TRBV9
j_gene: TRBJ1-1
abundance: -

CDR3nt: TGTGCCAGTAGTGTCCGCCTTGGACAGCACCTCTATGGCTACACCTTC
CDR3aa: CASSVRLGQHLYGYTF
d_gene: -
v_gene: TRBV19
j_gene: TRBJ1-2
abundance: -

CDR3nt: TGTGCCAGCTCCAAAGGGGGCAGCAATCAGCCCCAGCATTTT
CDR3aa: CASSKGGSNQPQHF
d_gene: TRBD1
v_gene: TRBV18
j_gene: TRBJ1-5
abundance: few

CDR3nt: TGTGCCTGGAGTCCTACGGGGGGGACCTACGAGCAGTACTTC
CDR3aa: CAWSPTGGTYEQYF
d_gene: TRBD2
v_gene: TRBV30
j_gene: TRBJ2-7
abundance: once

CDR3nt: TGCAGTGCAGCCAGGGGTGAAAAACTGTTTTTT
CDR3aa: CSAARGEKLFF
d_gene: -
v_gene: TRBV20-1
j_gene: TRBJ1-4
abundance: -

CDR3nt: TGCAGCGTTGCGGGGACAGGGGGCGTGAACACTGAAGCTTTCTTT
CDR3aa: CSVAGTGGVNTEAFF
d_gene: TRBD1
v_gene: TRBV29-1
j_gene: TRBJ1-1
abundance: once